This TCR beta chain was recorded in a study of CD8 T cells in ankylosing spondylitis. Broader study findings: A TCR beta motif of roughly eight highly homologous variants appeared characteristic of ankylosing spondylitis blood.

This clonotype has more than one count but fewer than ten. Its antigen is unidentified. The CDR3 is 13 amino acids. V lost 6 bases to trimming and J lost 9 bases; unmatched junction nucleotides: 10. CDR1 and CDR2 (germline): SNHLY, FYNNEI. A quantitative 5'-RACE method, one with molecular barcodes, was used to make TCR beta libraries. TCRdb fed the 5' RACE reads into MiXCR, producing one record per CDR3 protein. The sample yields 300,000 to 400,000 distinct CDR3 sequences, more than 20% seen once. Sequenced material: blood, either unsorted or a sorted T cell fraction (not recorded which). The receptor was derived from a male donor with ankylosing spondylitis. The V call is TRBV2, the J call TRBJ1-1; 7 bases match TRBD1. CDR3 in amino acids: CASRVGGGRKAFF. The CDR3, as DNA: TGTGCCAGCAGAGTCGGAGGGGGCAGGAAAGCTTTCTTT.